The text below deals with one T cell receptor (beta chain). Its antigen is not identified. The sample comes from a study of cytomegalovirus exposure and HLA in healthy donors. Study observations and caveats: Later, an analysis showed that TCR beta chains associated with HLA were more clonally expanded than others that were equally common. Likely technical artifact: a cluster of highly shared sequence variants. It was about 180 TCR beta chains that were listed as cytomegalovirus-associated.

PCR amplification relied on 60 Vbeta primers (plus 13 Jbeta primers). Per the original data handling: Around 76 million unique TCR beta chains, 10 million to 14 million shared, were counted in a later analysis. TCRdb's copy holds only in-frame clones and misses some; the assay was immunoSEQ multiplex PCR. Clone size and V and J calls were adopted from that table, with D and trimming inferred from the DNA. The repertoire includes about 160,000 clones, around four fifths of them detected once, and approximately 10% sits in the top ten. This CDR3 contains 16 residues. The V end was cut by 3 bases, the J end by 2 bases, with 14 bases between. Germline lookup yields CDR1 SGHAT and CDR2 FQNNGV.

This chain links TRBV11-2 with TRBJ2-4; perhaps TRBD2 as D (6 bases). Sequencing was performed on PBMCs. The clonotype comes from a man aged 18 to 30 in good health and CMV-seropositive. CDR3 in amino acids: CASSFRQAGPKNIQYF. The CDR3 DNA follows: TGTGCCAGCAGCTTCCGGCAGGCGGGACCCAAAAACATTCAGTACTTC.